Each of the 15 T cell receptor beta chains below was sequenced from the same sample in a study of blood T cells in healthy people across ages. It was with a sample-barcoded 5' primer and a J-beta primer mix that a second PCR of about 6 to 12 cycles was run. From the 5' RACE reads, TCRdb called clonotypes with MiXCR, one entry per CDR3 protein. The sample comprises more than 700,000 distinct CDR3 sequences, less than 70% of which are singletons, and 41% rests with the top ten. The sample was blood. The origin of the receptors is a man of 80 years or more in good health.

The chain links TRBV25-1 to TRBJ1-5; a weak D match, TRBD1 (6 bases). The CDR3 has 17 residues. Germline V CDR1 and CDR2: MGHDK, SYGVNS. V lost 10 bases, J lost 0 bases, and 22 bases lay in between. The CDR3 here is CATQWGRGGISNQPQHF. The CDR3 coding sequence is TGTGCCACCCAGTGGGGGCGTGGGGGGATTAGCAATCAGCCCCAGCATTTT.

A few counts support this clonotype. This chain connects TRBV7-2 to TRBJ1-5, with D perhaps TRBD1 (5 bases). V lost 6 bases, J lost 0 bases, and 9 bases lay in between. Germline V gives CDR1 SGHTA, CDR2 FQGNSA. This CDR3 is 14 amino acids long. CDR3 protein: CASSSRDSNQPQHF. DNA for the CDR3: TGTGCCAGCAGTTCCAGGGATAGCAATCAGCCCCAGCATTTT. Together with reference TRBV7-2 and TRBJ1-5, the CDR3 gives the full variable domain: GAGVSQSPSNKVTEKGKDVELRCDPISGHTALYWYRQSLGQGLEFLIYFQGNSAPDKSGLPSDRFSAERTGGSVSTLTIQRTQQEDSAVYLCASSSRDSNQPQHFGDGTRLSIL.

This clonotype has more than one count but fewer than ten. The chain joins TRBV6-6 to TRBJ1-4; the match to TRBD1 covers 10 bases. V was clipped by 7 bases and J by 8 bases; unmatched bases: 10. There are 15 residues in the CDR3. Germline-derived CDR1 and CDR2 are MNHNY and SVGAGI (reference sequence). The chain's CDR3 is CASTPRGTGVEKLFF. The DNA for the CDR3 is TGTGCCAGCACCCCACGGGGGACAGGGGTCGAAAAACTGTTTTTT.

The V gene is TRBV7-3, the J gene TRBJ1-3; TRBD1 matches at 9 bases. The CDR3 is made up of 15 amino acids. V dropped 5 bases and J dropped 2; count of bases not matched to a gene: 4. Germline CDR1 and CDR2: SGHTA and FQGTGA. In DNA form, the CDR3 reads TGTGCCAGCAGCCCGGACAGGGGAGCTGGAAACACCATATATTTT. This codes for CASSPDRGAGNTIYF.

The chain uses TRBV6-2 or TRBV6-3 and TRBJ1-5; 8 bases align to TRBD1. V lost 6 bases to trimming and J lost 2 bases; unmatched junction nucleotides: 9. The CDR3 totals 16 residues. Germline V gene lookup returns CDR1 MNHEY and CDR2 SVGEGT. The CDR3 sequence: CASRDWTGLGNQPQHF. The CDR3 nucleotides are TGTGCCAGCAGGGATTGGACAGGGTTGGGCAATCAGCCCCAGCATTTT.

V gene TRBV20-1 combines with J gene TRBJ2-1; TRBD2 agrees at 9 bases. Germline trimming cut 5 bases from V and 4 bases from J; bases unmatched to any gene: 9. This CDR3 has 15 amino acids. Germline CDR1 reads DFQATT; CDR2 reads SNEGSKA (reference sequence). CDR3 sequence: CSAASASGIYNEQFF. In nucleotides, the CDR3 is TGCAGTGCTGCCTCCGCTAGCGGGATATACAATGAGCAGTTCTTC.

The genes are TRBV7-9 and TRBJ2-1; D is undetermined. The CDR3 is 17 residues long. The V and J ends lost 4 bases and 9 bases respectively, with 25 bases between them. Germline V gene data show CDR1 as SEHNR and CDR2 as FQNEAQ (reference sequence). The CDR3 protein is CASSSLKSSPRGSEQFF. Written as DNA, the CDR3 is TGTGCCAGCAGCTCCCTTAAGAGTTCTCCCCGCGGCTCTGAGCAGTTCTTC.

This chain uses TRBV10-3 with TRBJ2-7; D unclear. The length of the CDR3 is 12 residues. V was shortened by 6 bases and J by 2 bases, with 8 bases between the two germline ends. The germline gives CDR1 ENHRY, CDR2 SYGVKD. The CDR3 here is CAISPGAYEQYF. The CDR3 coding sequence is TGTGCCATCAGCCCGGGCGCCTACGAGCAGTACTTC.

This clonotype was observed many times. This rearrangement joins TRBV7-9 to TRBJ2-1; a possible D gene is TRBD2 (6 bases). The ends were cut back, 2 bases at V and 5 bases at J, with 16 bases in the middle. The germline gives CDR1 SEHNR, CDR2 FQNEAQ (reference sequence). The CDR3 is 16 amino acids. The CDR3 spells CASSLSNSGSNNEQFF. The CDR3 bases are TGTGCCAGCAGCTTAAGTAACAGCGGGTCGAACAATGAGCAGTTCTTC.

This clonotype was observed a handful of times. The rearrangement links TRBV4-2 to TRBJ2-1, with 12 bases aligning to TRBD2. After removal of 0 bases from V and 5 bases from J, the junction contained 11 bases not matched to a gene. This CDR3 comprises 19 residues. The germline V gene encodes CDR1 LGHNA and CDR2 YNFKEQ. The CDR3 nucleotides are TGTGCCAGCAGCCAAGAGGAGACTAGCGGGAGACGGGGCGACAATGAGCAGTTCTTC. This sequence encodes CASSQEETSGRRGDNEQFF.

The chain is built from TRBV11-2 and TRBJ2-1; no definite D call. V shed 0 bases and J shed 4 bases, with 10 bases lying between them. The CDR3 runs 15 residues. CDR1 is SGHAT and CDR2 is FQNNGV in the germline V gene. The CDR3 DNA sequence: TGTGCCAGCAGCTTAGATCACTCCGCTTACAATGAGCAGTTCTTC. It is translated as CASSLDHSAYNEQFF.

The rearrangement joins TRBV2 to TRBJ2-1; the match to TRBD2 covers 8 bases. Judging by the DNA end, TRBJ2-7 fits better; the J call may be wrong. Germline V lookup: CDR1 SNHLY, CDR2 FYNNEI. CDR3 length equals 15 residues. This CDR3 reads CASKLREGGYNEQYF. The CDR3 DNA reads as TGTGCCAGCAAGCTACGGGAGGGGGGATACAATGAGCAGTACTTC.

This chain uses TRBV11-2 with TRBJ2-1; the D gene is possibly TRBD1 (6 bases). V lost 1 base and J lost 5, with 15 bases in between. The CDR3 has 16 residues. Germline V gives CDR1 SGHAT, CDR2 FQNNGV. The CDR3 DNA reads TGTGCCAGCAGCTTAGCGGGGAAGAGGGACAACAATGAGCAGTTCTTC. Translating gives CASSLAGKRDNNEQFF.

The chain has TRBV28 and TRBJ1-6, with 9 bases that match TRBD1. The CDR3 covers 15 residues. Trimming removed 6 bases from V and 10 bases from J; junction bases left unmatched: 10. Germline CDR1 reads MDHEN; CDR2 reads SYDVKM. The CDR3 bases are TGTGCCAGCAGATACCGGGACAGGGTAAAGTCACCCCTCCACTTT. Amino acid sequence: CASRYRDRVKSPLHF.

This clonotype has a handful of counts. As DNA, the CDR3 is TGTGCCACCAGCAGAGATAAATCGTGGGGCTACACCTTC. It specifies CATSRDKSWGYTF. V usage is TRBV15 and J usage is TRBJ1-2, with D unclear. Germline V gene lookup returns CDR1 LNHNV and CDR2 YYDKDF (reference sequence). Trimming removed 0 bases at V and 8 bases at J, with 10 bases between. CDR3 size: 13 residues.